The rows below give T cell receptor beta chains drawn from one sample of a study of CD8 T cells in Susac syndrome. MiXCR was run by TCRdb on the immunoSEQ multiplex PCR reads, yielding one entry per CDR3 protein. The sample lists 160,000 or so distinct CDR3 sequences; less than 97% were seen once. Source material: CD8+ T cells from PBMCs. The source is a human donor with multiple sclerosis. The CDR3 runs from the conserved cysteine through the conserved F or W. A D gene is named only where the DNA matches it firmly.

len	d_gene	v_gene	j_gene	CDR3nt	CDR3aa
14	-	TRBV12-3/TRBV12-4	TRBJ2-1	TGTGCCACCCGGCTTCAGGGTTATCACAATGAGCAGTTCTTC	CATRLQGYHNEQFF
19	-	TRBV12-3/TRBV12-4	TRBJ2-1	TGTGCCAGCAGTCAACCTCCCCGATCCCGGGACGCCGGAGACAATGAGCAGTTCTTC	CASSQPPRSRDAGDNEQFF
15	TRBD1	TRBV16	TRBJ1-2	TGTGCCAGCAGCCAACGGGACAGAACTAACTATGGCTACACCTTC	CASSQRDRTNYGYTF
13	-	TRBV7-6	TRBJ1-5	TGTGCCAGCAGCCCAATAGGGGATCAGCCCCAGCATTTT	CASSPIGDQPQHF
12	-	TRBV12-3/TRBV12-4	TRBJ2-7	TGTGCCAGCAGCCAAATAGGAGACGAGCAGTACTTC	CASSQIGDEQYF
14	-	TRBV7-9	TRBJ1-2	TGTGCCAGCAGCCCGTCCGATGGCCCCGATGGCTACACCTTC	CASSPSDGPDGYTF
17	TRBD2	TRBV20-1	TRBJ2-1	TGCAGTGCTAGAGATAGGTCCCTAGCGGGACACTACAATGAGCAGTTCTTC	CSARDRSLAGHYNEQFF
15	-	TRBV5-1	TRBJ1-1	TGCGCCAGCAGCTCCGGACGGATCATGAACACTGAAGCTTTCTTT	CASSSGRIMNTEAFF
14	TRBD1	TRBV27	TRBJ2-5	TGTGCCAGCCGTGACAGGGGCCTCGGGGAGACCCAGTACTTC	CASRDRGLGETQYF
15	TRBD1	TRBV5-6	TRBJ1-6	TGTGCCAGCAGCTACGGGACAGGCAGTAATTCACCCCTCCACTTT	CASSYGTGSNSPLHF
14	-	TRBV27	TRBJ1-4	TGTGCCAGCAGTTTTCAGGGAACTAATGAAAAACTGTTTTTT	CASSFQGTNEKLFF
15	-	TRBV3-1	TRBJ2-6	TGTGCCAGCAGCCATGTAAACTCTGGGGCCAACGTCCTGACTTTC	CASSHVNSGANVLTF